This T cell receptor beta chain is drawn from a study of T-cell memory formation after mild COVID-19. Study-level information: Largely, TCR clusters stayed within a single donor.

The CDR3 spans 14 residues. Germline V gene lookup returns CDR1 SGDLS and CDR2 YYNGEE. The V gene end was trimmed by 3 bases and the J gene end by 9 bases; junction bases not matched to a gene: 8. General study results and limits: Contracting clones from day 15 to 85 had balanced CD4/CD8; later expanders favoured CD4+. CD4+ contracting clones were found mainly in CM and EM, and CD8+ ones in EMRA.

Using constant-segment primers, 5'RACE produced TCR alpha and TCR beta cDNA libraries carrying sample barcodes and UMIs. TCRdb re-derived calls from the 5' RACE reads in MiXCR, one entry per CDR3 protein. Here the sample spans about 540,000 distinct CDR3 sequences, roughly 20% being singletons. With respect to this clonotype: Antigen specificity is unknown.

Specimen: PBMCs or a T cell subset sorted from them (not recorded which). This receptor was obtained from an adult woman who had mild COVID-19 (a few samples of this study predate the infection). Cell type and time point are not known. This rearrangement joins TRBV9 to TRBJ2-1; 8 positions match TRBD2. The CDR3, as DNA: TGTGCCAGCAGCGCCGGACTAGCTCGGATTGAGCAGTTCTTC. Its protein product is CASSAGLARIEQFF.